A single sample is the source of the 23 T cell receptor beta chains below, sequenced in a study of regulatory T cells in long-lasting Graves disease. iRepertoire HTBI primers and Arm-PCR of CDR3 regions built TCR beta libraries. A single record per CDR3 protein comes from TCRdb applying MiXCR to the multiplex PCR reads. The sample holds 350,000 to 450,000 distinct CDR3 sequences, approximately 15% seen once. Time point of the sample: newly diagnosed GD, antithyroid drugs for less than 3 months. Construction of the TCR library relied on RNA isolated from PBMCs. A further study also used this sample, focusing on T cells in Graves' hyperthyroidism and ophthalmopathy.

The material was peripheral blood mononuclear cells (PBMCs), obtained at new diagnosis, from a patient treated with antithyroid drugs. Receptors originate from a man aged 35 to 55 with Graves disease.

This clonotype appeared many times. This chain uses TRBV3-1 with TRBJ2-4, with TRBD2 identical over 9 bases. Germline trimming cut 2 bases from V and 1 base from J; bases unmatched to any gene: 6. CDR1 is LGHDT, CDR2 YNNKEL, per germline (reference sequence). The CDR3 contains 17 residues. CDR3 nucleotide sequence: TGTGCCAGCAGCCAACGCGGGGGGGCCTCGGCCAAAAACATTCAGTACTTC. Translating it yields CASSQRGGASAKNIQYF.

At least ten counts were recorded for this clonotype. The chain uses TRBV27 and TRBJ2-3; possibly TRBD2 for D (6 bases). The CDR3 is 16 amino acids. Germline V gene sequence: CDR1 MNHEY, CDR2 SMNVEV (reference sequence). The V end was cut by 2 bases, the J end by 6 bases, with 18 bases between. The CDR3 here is CASSLGRGGSFDTQYF. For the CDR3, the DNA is TGTGCCAGCAGTTTAGGGAGAGGAGGGAGCTTTGATACGCAGTATTTT.

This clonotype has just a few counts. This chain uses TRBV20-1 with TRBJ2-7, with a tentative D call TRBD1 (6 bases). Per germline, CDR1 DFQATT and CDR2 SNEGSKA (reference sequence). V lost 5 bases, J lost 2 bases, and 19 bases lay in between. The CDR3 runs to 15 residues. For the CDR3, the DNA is TGCAGTGCTTCAATCGGCCGACAGGCGACCTACGAGCAGTACTTC. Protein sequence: CSASIGRQATYEQYF.

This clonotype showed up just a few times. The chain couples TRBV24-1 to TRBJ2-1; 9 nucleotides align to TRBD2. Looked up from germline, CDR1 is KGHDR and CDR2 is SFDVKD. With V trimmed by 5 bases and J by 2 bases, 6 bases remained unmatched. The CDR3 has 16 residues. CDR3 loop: CATSAHSGGTYNEQFF. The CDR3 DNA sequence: TGTGCCACCAGTGCCCACAGCGGGGGGACCTACAATGAGCAGTTCTTC.

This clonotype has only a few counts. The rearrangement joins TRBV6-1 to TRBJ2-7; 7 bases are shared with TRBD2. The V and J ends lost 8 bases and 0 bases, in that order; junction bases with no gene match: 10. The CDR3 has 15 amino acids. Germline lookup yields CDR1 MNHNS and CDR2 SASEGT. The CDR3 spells CASGKGRAFSYEQYF. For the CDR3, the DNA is TGTGCCAGCGGAAAAGGGAGGGCGTTCTCCTACGAGCAGTACTTC.

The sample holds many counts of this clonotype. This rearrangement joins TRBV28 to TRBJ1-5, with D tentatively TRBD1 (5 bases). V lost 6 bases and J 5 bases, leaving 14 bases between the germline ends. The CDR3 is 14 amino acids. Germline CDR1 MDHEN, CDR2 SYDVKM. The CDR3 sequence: CASSPDSLYQPQHF. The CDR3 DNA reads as TGTGCCAGCAGCCCTGACAGTTTGTATCAGCCCCAGCATTTT.

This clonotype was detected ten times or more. This CDR3 reads CAWTPARGWEETQYF. The CDR3 nucleotides are TGTGCCTGGACTCCGGCCAGGGGTTGGGAAGAGACCCAGTACTTC. V gene TRBV30 combines with J gene TRBJ2-5, with TRBD1 as a possible D gene (6 bases). The CDR3 covers 15 residues. Trimming took off 4 bases at V and 3 bases at J, with 18 bases between the two ends. CDR1 GTSNPN and CDR2 SVGIG come from the germline V gene (reference sequence).

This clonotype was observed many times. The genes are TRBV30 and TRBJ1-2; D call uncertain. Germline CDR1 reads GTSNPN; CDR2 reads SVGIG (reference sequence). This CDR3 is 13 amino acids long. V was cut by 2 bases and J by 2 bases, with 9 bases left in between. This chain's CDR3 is CAWSTATNYGYTF. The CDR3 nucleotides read TGTGCCTGGAGTACGGCAACAAACTATGGCTACACCTTC.

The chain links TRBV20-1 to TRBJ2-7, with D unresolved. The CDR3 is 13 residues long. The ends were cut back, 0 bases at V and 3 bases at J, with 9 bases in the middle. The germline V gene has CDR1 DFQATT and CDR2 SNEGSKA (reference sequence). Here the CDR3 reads CSAREPRYYEQYF. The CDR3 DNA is TGCAGTGCTAGAGAGCCCAGGTACTACGAGCAGTACTTC.

The CDR3 DNA sequence: TGTGCCAGCAGGGGTAATGGAAACACCATATATTTT. It codes for CASRGNGNTIYF. The chain carries TRBV27 and TRBJ1-3; D gene unclear. Germline V gene data show CDR1 as MNHEY and CDR2 as SMNVEV (reference sequence). The V and J ends lost 6 bases and 3 bases respectively, with 6 bases between them. The CDR3 is 12 residues long.

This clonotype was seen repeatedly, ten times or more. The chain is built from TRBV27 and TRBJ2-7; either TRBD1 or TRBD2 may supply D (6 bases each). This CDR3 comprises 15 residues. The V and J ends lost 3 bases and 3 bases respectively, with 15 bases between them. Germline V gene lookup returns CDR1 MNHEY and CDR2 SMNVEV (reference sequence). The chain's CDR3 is CASSFNQGTGYEQYF. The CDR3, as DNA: TGTGCCAGCAGTTTCAATCAGGGGACTGGCTACGAGCAGTACTTC.

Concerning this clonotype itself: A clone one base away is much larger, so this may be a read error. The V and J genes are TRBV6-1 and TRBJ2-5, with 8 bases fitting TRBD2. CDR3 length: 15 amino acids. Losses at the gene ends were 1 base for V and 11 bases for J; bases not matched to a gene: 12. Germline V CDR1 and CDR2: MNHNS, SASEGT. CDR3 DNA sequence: TGTGCCAGCAGTGAAGATATCGGGGGGGCGGGTGAGCAGTACTTC. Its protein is CASSEDIGGAGEQYF.

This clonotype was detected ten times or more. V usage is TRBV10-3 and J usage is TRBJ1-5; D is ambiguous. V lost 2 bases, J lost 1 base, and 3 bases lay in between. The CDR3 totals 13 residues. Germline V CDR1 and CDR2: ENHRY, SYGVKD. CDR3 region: CAISERSNQPQHF. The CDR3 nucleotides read TGTGCCATCAGTGAGAGAAGCAATCAGCCCCAGCATTTT.

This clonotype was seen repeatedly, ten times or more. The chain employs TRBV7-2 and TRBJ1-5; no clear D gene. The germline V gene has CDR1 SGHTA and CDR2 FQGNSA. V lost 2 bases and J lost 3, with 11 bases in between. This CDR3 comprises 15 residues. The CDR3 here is CASSLLRSANQPQHF. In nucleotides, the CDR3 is TGTGCCAGCAGCTTACTCCGGTCGGCCAATCAGCCCCAGCATTTT.

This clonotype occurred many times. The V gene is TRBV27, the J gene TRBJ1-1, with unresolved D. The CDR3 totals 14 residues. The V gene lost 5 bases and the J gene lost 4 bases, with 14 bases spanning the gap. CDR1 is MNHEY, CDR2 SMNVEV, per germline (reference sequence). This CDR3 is CASSIRMVGTEAFF. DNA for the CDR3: TGTGCCAGCAGTATCCGCATGGTCGGCACTGAAGCTTTCTTT.

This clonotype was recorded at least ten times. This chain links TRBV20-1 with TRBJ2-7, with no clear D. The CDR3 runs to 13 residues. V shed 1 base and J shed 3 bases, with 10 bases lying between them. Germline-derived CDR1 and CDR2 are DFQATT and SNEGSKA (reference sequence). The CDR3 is CSARVQPLYEQYF. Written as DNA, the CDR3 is TGCAGTGCTAGAGTCCAGCCTCTCTACGAGCAGTACTTC.

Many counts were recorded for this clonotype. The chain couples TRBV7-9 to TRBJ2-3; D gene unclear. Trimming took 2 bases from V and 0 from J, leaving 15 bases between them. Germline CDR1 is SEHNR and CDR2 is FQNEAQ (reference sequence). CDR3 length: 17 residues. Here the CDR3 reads CASSLKGYYRSTDTQYF. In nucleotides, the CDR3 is TGTGCCAGCAGCTTAAAGGGCTACTATCGGAGCACAGATACGCAGTATTTT. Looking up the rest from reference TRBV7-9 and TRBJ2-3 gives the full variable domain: DTGVSQNPRHKITKRGQNVTFRCDPISEHNRLYWYRQTLGQGPEFLTYFQNEAQLEKSRLLSDRFSAERPKGSFSTLEIQRTEQGDSAMYLCASSLKGYYRSTDTQYFGPGTRLTVL.

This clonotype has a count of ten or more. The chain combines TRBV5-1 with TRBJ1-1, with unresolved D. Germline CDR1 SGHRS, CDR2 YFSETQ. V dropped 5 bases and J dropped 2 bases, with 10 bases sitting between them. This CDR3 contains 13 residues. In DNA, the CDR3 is TGCGCCAGCAGGGTCTCCCGCAACACTGAAGCTTTCTTT. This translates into CASRVSRNTEAFF.

CDR3 in DNA: TGTGCCAGCAGTGTCCAGGGGGCCTGTGAGCAGTTCTTC. Translated, it gives CASSVQGACEQFF. The V gene is TRBV12-3 or TRBV12-4, the J gene TRBJ2-1, with 8 bases aligning to TRBD1. The V and J ends lost 5 bases and 9 bases, in that order; junction bases with no gene match: 6. The CDR3 covers 13 residues.

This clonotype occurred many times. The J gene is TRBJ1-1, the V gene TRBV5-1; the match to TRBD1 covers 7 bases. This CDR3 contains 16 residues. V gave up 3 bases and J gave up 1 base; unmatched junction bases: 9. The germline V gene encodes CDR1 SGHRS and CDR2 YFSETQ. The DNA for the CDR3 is TGCGCCAGCAGCTATGACAGGGATTGGGAGAACACTGAAGCTTTCTTT. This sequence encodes CASSYDRDWENTEAFF.

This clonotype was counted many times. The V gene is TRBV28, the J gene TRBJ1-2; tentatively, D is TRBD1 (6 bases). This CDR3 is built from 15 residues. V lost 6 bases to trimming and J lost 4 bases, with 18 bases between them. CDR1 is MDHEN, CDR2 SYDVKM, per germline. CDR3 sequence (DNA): TGTGCCAGCAGGGATACACAGGGCCCTCTCTATGGCTACACCTTC. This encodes CASRDTQGPLYGYTF.

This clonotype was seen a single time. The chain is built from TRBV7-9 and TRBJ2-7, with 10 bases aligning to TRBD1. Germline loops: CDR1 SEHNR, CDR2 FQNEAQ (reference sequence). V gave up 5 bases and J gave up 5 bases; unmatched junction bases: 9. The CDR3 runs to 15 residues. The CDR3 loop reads CASSGPGTGVNEQYF. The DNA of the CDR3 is TGTGCCAGCAGCGGACCCGGGACAGGGGTAAACGAGCAGTACTTC. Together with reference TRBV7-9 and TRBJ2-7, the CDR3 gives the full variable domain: DTGVSQNPRHKITKRGQNVTFRCDPISEHNRLYWYRQTLGQGPEFLTYFQNEAQLEKSRLLSDRFSAERPKGSFSTLEIQRTEQGDSAMYLCASSGPGTGVNEQYFGPGTRLTVT.

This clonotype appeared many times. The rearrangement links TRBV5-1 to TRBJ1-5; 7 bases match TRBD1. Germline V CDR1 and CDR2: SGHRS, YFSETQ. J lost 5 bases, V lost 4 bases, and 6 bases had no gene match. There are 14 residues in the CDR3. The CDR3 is CASSVTGYDQPQHF. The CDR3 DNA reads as TGCGCCAGCAGCGTGACAGGGTACGATCAGCCCCAGCATTTT.